This T cell receptor (beta chain) was obtained from a study of technical replicates of blood from a handful of donors. The repertoire was sequenced with immunoSEQ multiplex PCR; TCRdb's copy has only in-frame clones and lacks some. The table includes tens of thousands of clones, 75% to 85% detected once. The CDR3 extends over 14 amino acids. Germline V gene data show CDR1 as SQVTM and CDR2 as ANQGSEA. The J segment lost 7 bases and the V segment lost 4 bases, leaving 10 bases of the junction unmatched. This chain joins TRBV29-1 and TRBJ2-7; 10 bases line up with TRBD1. Sequenced input: PBMCs. The origin of this receptor is a human donor in good health. Some clones in this sample may be carry-over from other donors' samples. The CDR3 loop is CSVGSGTGVEEQYF. The CDR3 DNA sequence: TGCAGCGTTGGTTCCGGGACAGGGGTAGAGGAGCAGTACTTC.